The 19 T cell receptor beta chains listed next were all sequenced from one sample in a study of T cell responses to AZD1222 COVID-19 vaccine. Method: immunoSEQ multiplex PCR; TCRdb's copy keeps in-frame clones and lacks some. The sample has 140,000 to 150,000 clones; 90% to 95% are singletons. Source: peripheral blood, taken on day 0 of AZD1222 vaccination. The origin of the receptors is an adult in good health.

The J gene is TRBJ1-1, the V gene TRBV28; D gene uncertain. Germline CDR1 is MDHEN and CDR2 is SYDVKM. V shed 7 bases and J shed 1 base, with 7 bases lying between them. The CDR3 covers 12 residues. The CDR3 nucleotides are TGTGCCAGCACTTTGGGGAACACTGAAGCTTTCTTT. It specifies CASTLGNTEAFF. Together with reference TRBV28 and TRBJ1-1, the CDR3 gives the full variable domain: DVKVTQSSRYLVKRTGEKVFLECVQDMDHENMFWYRQDPGLGLRLIYFSYDVKMKEKGDIPEGYSVSREKKERFSLILESASTNQTSMYLCASTLGNTEAFFGQGTRLTVV.

V gene TRBV7-2 combines with J gene TRBJ2-3; maybe TRBD2 (6 bases). CDR1 and CDR2 (germline): SGHTA, FQGNSA. This CDR3 contains 15 residues. Trimming removed 8 bases at V and 1 base at J, with 16 bases between. CDR3 residues: CASASGPSGTDTQYF. The CDR3 coding sequence is TGTGCCAGCGCCAGCGGGCCATCTGGCACAGATACGCAGTATTTT. Supplemented by reference TRBV7-2 and TRBJ2-3, the full variable domain reads GAGVSQSPSNKVTEKGKDVELRCDPISGHTALYWYRQSLGQGLEFLIYFQGNSAPDKSGLPSDRFSAERTGGSVSTLTIQRTQQEDSAVYLCASASGPSGTDTQYFGPGTRLTVL.

The chain couples TRBV29-1 to TRBJ1-1; possibly TRBD1 for D (6 bases). V was trimmed by 7 bases and J by 0 bases, leaving 12 bases between them. Germline V gives CDR1 SQVTM, CDR2 ANQGSEA. This CDR3 is 13 amino acids long. CDR3 sequence (DNA): TGCAGCGGAGGGGAGGGGGTGAACACTGAAGCTTTCTTT. Translation: CSGGEGVNTEAFF.

The chain links TRBV29-1 to TRBJ1-2; TRBD1 is a possible D gene (5 bases). Trimming took 4 bases from V and 0 from J, leaving 9 bases between them. The germline CDR1 and CDR2 sequences are SQVTM and ANQGSEA. This CDR3 has 13 residues. CDR3 coding DNA: TGCAGCGTTGGAGGGGTTTCTAACTATGGCTACACCTTC. Translating it yields CSVGGVSNYGYTF.

This chain uses TRBV10-2 with TRBJ2-1, with a possible D match to TRBD2 (6 bases). The V end was cut by 3 bases, the J end by 4 bases, with 19 bases between. CDR1 is WSHSY and CDR2 is SAAADI in the germline V gene. CDR3 length equals 17 residues. The CDR3 is CASSDPWGVDVYNEQFF. The CDR3 region has the DNA TGCGCCAGCAGTGACCCCTGGGGGGTCGACGTATACAATGAGCAGTTCTTC.

The chain recombines TRBV4-3 with TRBJ2-3; 11 bases map to TRBD2. The germline V gene encodes CDR1 LGHNA and CDR2 YSLEER. This CDR3 has 17 residues. J lost 6 bases, V lost 2 bases, and 10 bases had no gene match. The CDR3 is CASSQNSGGAIVDTQYF. CDR3 coding DNA: TGCGCCAGCAGCCAAAATAGCGGGGGGGCCATCGTGGATACGCAGTATTTT.

Turning to this clone: The junction does not match germline at one end; this may be a read error. The chain carries TRBV30 and TRBJ1-1, with D perhaps TRBD1 (6 bases). Per the germline V gene, CDR1 is GTSNPN and CDR2 is SVGIG (reference sequence). The CDR3 sequence is 11 residues long. This chain's CDR3 is CAFRLGTPPGF. DNA for the CDR3: TGTGCCTTCCGACTCGGGACACCTCCAGGGTTT. The full variable domain, with the rest looked up from reference TRBV30 and TRBJ1-1, is SQTIHQWPATLVQPVGSPLSLECTVEGTSNPNLYWYRQAAGRGLQLLFYSVGIGQISSEVPQNLSASRPQDRQFILSSKKLLLSDSGFYLCAFRLGTPPGFGQGTRLTVV.

V and J are TRBV12-5 and TRBJ2-1; 9 bases are a match to TRBD1. The CDR3 is made up of 15 amino acids. The V segment lost 3 bases and the J segment 9 bases; nucleotides outside the gene matches: 9. Germline assignment: CDR1 LGHNT and CDR2 FRNRAP. The CDR3: CASGLGQGISGEQFF. The CDR3 DNA sequence: TGTGCTAGTGGTTTAGGACAGGGGATATCGGGTGAGCAGTTCTTC.

V usage is TRBV19 and J usage is TRBJ2-1; 9 nucleotides agree with TRBD2. With V trimmed by 4 bases and J by 10 bases, 11 bases remained unmatched. Germline assignment: CDR1 LNHDA and CDR2 SQIVND (reference sequence). The length of the CDR3 is 15 residues. The CDR3 here is CASSKGAGGPTEQFF. The CDR3, as DNA: TGTGCCAGTAGTAAAGGGGCGGGAGGGCCTACGGAGCAGTTCTTC.

This chain uses TRBV19 with TRBJ2-7; D may be TRBD2 (5 bases). Germline values: CDR1 LNHDA, CDR2 SQIVND (reference sequence). CDR3 length: 15 residues. V was cut by 1 base and J by 1 base, with 11 bases left in between. The CDR3, as DNA: TGTGCCAGTAGTATAGTCCGGACTCATTCCTACGAGCAGTACTTC. This translates into CASSIVRTHSYEQYF.

V is TRBV6-5 and J is TRBJ1-6; no clear D gene. V lost 0 bases to trimming and J lost 7 bases, with 10 bases between them. The CDR3 contains 15 residues. Germline V gene sequence: CDR1 MNHEY, CDR2 SVGAGI. In DNA form, the CDR3 reads TGTGCCAGCAGTTACTCGAAGGGAGGGAATTCACCCCTCCACTTT. Its protein product is CASSYSKGGNSPLHF.

This chain uses TRBV7-2 with TRBJ2-1; possibly TRBD1 for D (6 bases). CDR1 is SGHTA, CDR2 FQGNSA, per germline. V lost 6 bases and J 1 base, leaving 13 bases between the germline ends. The CDR3 is 15 amino acids. The CDR3 DNA reads TGTGCCAGCAGGCTAGAAGGGGGTTCCTACAATGAGCAGTTCTTC. Translating it yields CASRLEGGSYNEQFF.

The rearrangement joins TRBV30 to TRBJ2-1; 13 bases are a match to TRBD2. The CDR3 contains 15 residues. With 5 bases clipped from V and 7 bases from J, the junction kept 8 bases outside the gene matches. Looked up from germline, CDR1 is GTSNPN and CDR2 is SVGIG (reference sequence). CDR3 in amino acids: CAWGRTSGRGNEQFF. CDR3 DNA: TGTGCCTGGGGGAGGACTAGCGGGAGAGGTAATGAGCAGTTCTTC.

V is TRBV29-1 and J is TRBJ1-1; 9 bases fit TRBD1. The V gene's germline CDR1 is SQVTM and CDR2 ANQGSEA. J was trimmed by 7 bases and V by 6 bases; bases with no gene match: 9. The CDR3 sequence is 13 residues long. CDR3 loop: CSVSGTGRIEAFF. The CDR3 DNA sequence: TGCAGCGTCTCCGGGACAGGGAGAATTGAAGCTTTCTTT.

The chain links TRBV5-1 to TRBJ1-1; D possibly corresponds to TRBD1 (5 bases). The CDR3 extends over 17 amino acids. V was pared by 1 base and J by 2 bases, with 18 bases between. The germline V gene encodes CDR1 SGHRS and CDR2 YFSETQ. The DNA of the CDR3 is TGCGCCAGCAGCTTGAATCCGCAAACAGGTTCCAACACTGAAGCTTTCTTT. Translated, it gives CASSLNPQTGSNTEAFF.

This sequence joins TRBV9 and TRBJ1-1, with D maybe TRBD1 (6 bases). The CDR3 length is 14 residues. V lost 3 bases and J 3 bases, leaving 12 bases between the germline ends. Germline V gene data show CDR1 as SGDLS and CDR2 as YYNGEE. The CDR3 DNA reads as TGTGCCAGCAGCGCGGGGGGCAGGGACACTGAAGCTTTCTTT. This gives the protein CASSAGGRDTEAFF.

The chain recombines TRBV28 with TRBJ1-5; TRBD1 might be the D (5 bases). The CDR3 is 11 amino acids. CDR1 is MDHEN, CDR2 SYDVKM, per germline. V was pared by 10 bases and J by 4 bases, with 8 bases between. This CDR3 is CATGRNQPQHF. The CDR3 bases are TGTGCCACAGGGAGGAATCAGCCCCAGCATTTT.

This clone is a singleton in its sample. The chain uses TRBV5-4 and TRBJ2-5, with TRBD1 as a possible D gene (6 bases). Trimming removed 1 base at V and 3 bases at J, with 7 bases between. The CDR3 covers 13 residues. From germline, CDR1 is SGHNT and CDR2 YYREEE (reference sequence). As DNA, the CDR3 is TGTGCCAGCAGCTTGAAGGGGGAAGAGACCCAGTACTTC. Translating gives CASSLKGEETQYF.

This clone appeared a single time. This rearrangement joins TRBV27 to TRBJ1-4; D is uncertain. Germline values: CDR1 MNHEY, CDR2 SMNVEV (reference sequence). This CDR3 has 14 residues. The V and J ends lost 3 bases and 8 bases respectively, with 13 bases between them. The CDR3 DNA sequence: TGTGCCAGCAGTTTCGGTAGGGCATCCGAAAAACTGTTTTTT. Translation gives CASSFGRASEKLFF. Together with reference TRBV27 and TRBJ1-4, the CDR3 gives the full variable domain: EAQVTQNPRYLITVTGKKLTVTCSQNMNHEYMSWYRQDPGLGLRQIYYSMNVEVTDKGDVPEGYKVSRKEKRNFPLILESPSPNQTSLYFCASSFGRASEKLFFGSGTQLSVL.